A single sample gave rise to the 15 T cell receptor beta chains below, sequenced in a study of T-cell memory formation after mild COVID-19. TCRdb used MiXCR to reprocess the 5' RACE reads, holding one entry per CDR3 protein. This table has roughly 300,000 distinct CDR3 sequences, about 13% appearing once. Material: PBMCs or a T cell subset sorted from them (not recorded which). Receptor source: a man aged 18 to 29 who had mild COVID-19 (a few samples of this study predate the infection). Cell type and time point are not known.

This clonotype has a handful of counts. This sequence joins TRBV4-3 and TRBJ2-1, with 10 bases that match TRBD2. V was clipped by 1 base and J by 8 bases; unmatched bases: 5. The CDR3 loop spans 15 amino acids. CDR1 and CDR2 from the germline V gene are LGHNA and YSLEER. The CDR3 loop reads CASSQVTSGVYEQFF. The CDR3 nucleotides read TGCGCCAGCAGCCAAGTAACTAGCGGGGTGTATGAGCAGTTCTTC.

V usage is TRBV7-2 and J usage is TRBJ2-7, with 9 nucleotides matching TRBD2. This CDR3 comprises 16 residues. Trimming took 0 bases from V and 2 from J; bases not matched to a gene: 5. Per the germline V gene, CDR1 is SGHTA and CDR2 is FQGNSA. CDR3 nucleotides: TGTGCCAGCAGCTTAGCGGGCGGGGGGGTGGCCTACGAGCAGTACGTC. It yields the protein CASSLAGGGVAYEQYV.

This clonotype was counted between two and nine times. V is TRBV13 and J is TRBJ1-1; 8 nucleotides align to TRBD1. From germline, CDR1 is PRHDT and CDR2 FYEKMQ (reference sequence). This CDR3 is 18 amino acids long. Trimming cost V 5 bases and J 0 bases; bases outside gene matches: 14. The CDR3 spells CASSPLINPGGMNTEAFF. The DNA of the CDR3 is TGTGCCAGCAGCCCGCTAATTAACCCAGGGGGCATGAACACTGAAGCTTTCTTT.

The sample holds a few counts of this clonotype. The chain combines TRBV11-2 with TRBJ1-1; D not resolved. Trimming removed 1 base at V and 2 bases at J, with 8 bases between. The germline CDR1 and CDR2 sequences are SGHAT and FQNNGV. This CDR3 region has 14 residues. The CDR3 nucleotides read TGTGCCAGCAGCTTAGGGGCATATAACACTGAAGCTTTCTTT. Amino acid sequence: CASSLGAYNTEAFF.

The CDR3 DNA reads as TGTGCCAGCAGCTCCTCGGCCGTCAATGAGCAGTTCTTC. Amino acid sequence: CASSSSAVNEQFF. The chain uses TRBV12-3 or TRBV12-4 and TRBJ2-1; D is ambiguous. CDR3 length: 13 residues. With 6 bases removed from V and 6 bases from J, the gap between germline ends came to 12 bases.

V usage is TRBV6-5 and J usage is TRBJ1-2, with no clear D. The CDR3 totals 13 residues. Trimming pared 7 bases from V and 7 bases from J, leaving 16 bases between. The germline V gene has CDR1 MNHEY and CDR2 SVGAGI. CDR3 DNA: TGTGCCAGCAAAAGTCGGGGTTTCTCTGGCTACACCTTC. This codes for CASKSRGFSGYTF.

This chain joins TRBV5-5 and TRBJ1-4; D gene unclear. The germline V gene encodes CDR1 SGHKS and CDR2 YYEKEE (reference sequence). The CDR3 has 13 amino acids. Between the trimmed V and J ends, which lost 1 base and 8 bases, there was a span of 9 bases. CDR3 protein: CASSLSQVEKLFF. Here the CDR3 DNA reads TGTGCCAGCAGCTTGTCCCAGGTCGAAAAACTGTTTTTT.

As for this clonotype: This is likely a read error, given that the CDR3 carries no conserved phenylalanine or tryptophan at its end. The DNA is left out, because the CDR3 cannot be placed on it with certainty; the CDR3 is given as TCRdb lists it. The chain has TRBV5-1 and TRBJ1-4; TRBD1 is taken as the D call from the table, unchecked against the DNA. The CDR3 comprises 12 residues, both ends counted. Germline V gene lookup returns CDR1 SGHRS and CDR2 YFSETQ. The CDR3 is CASSGMTGNSCK.

The chain joins TRBV30 to TRBJ2-1, with 11 bases that match TRBD1. With V trimmed by 2 bases and J by 8 bases, 8 bases remained unmatched. CDR3 length equals 15 residues. CDR1 is GTSNPN and CDR2 is SVGIG in the germline V gene (reference sequence). CDR3 sequence (DNA): TGTGCCTGGAGTCCGGGGACAGGGGGTTCGGATGAGCAGTTCTTC. This codes for CAWSPGTGGSDEQFF.

This clonotype was detected a few times. The chain links TRBV6-1 to TRBJ2-4, with D perhaps TRBD1 or TRBD2 (6 bases each). Trimming cost V 5 bases and J 4 bases, with 15 bases left between them. Germline CDR1 and CDR2: MNHNS and SASEGT. CDR3 length: 15 amino acids. The CDR3 sequence is CASSPSGGTKNIQYF. CDR3 bases: TGTGCCAGCAGTCCGTCTGGGGGGACAAAAAACATTCAGTACTTC.

This clonotype was found many times. The rearrangement links TRBV7-9 to TRBJ2-3; 7 bases are shared with TRBD1. The trim removed 5 bases at V and 1 base at J, leaving 15 bases unmatched. The germline V gene encodes CDR1 SEHNR and CDR2 FQNEAQ (reference sequence). This CDR3 has 18 amino acids. Here the CDR3 reads CASSPGTASVSGTDTQYF. The DNA for the CDR3 is TGTGCCAGCAGCCCCGGGACAGCTTCCGTGTCGGGCACAGATACGCAGTATTTT.

This chain uses TRBV28 with TRBJ1-1; D is ambiguous. The CDR3 contains 11 residues. Germline V CDR1 and CDR2: MDHEN, SYDVKM. Between the trimmed V and J ends, which lost 7 bases and 0 bases, there was a span of 3 bases. The CDR3 is CASTMNTEAFF. CDR3 sequence (DNA): TGTGCCAGCACGATGAACACTGAAGCTTTCTTT.

This clonotype was picked up many times. This rearrangement joins TRBV3-1 to TRBJ2-1, with unresolved D. There are 16 residues in the CDR3. Germline CDR1 and CDR2: LGHDT and YNNKEL (reference sequence). Trimming cost V 1 base and J 4 bases, with 14 bases left between them. The CDR3 bases are TGTGCCAGCAGCCAAGGGTCCATTCCCTCGTACAATGAGCAGTTCTTC. Translating gives CASSQGSIPSYNEQFF.

The chain is built from TRBV20-1 and TRBJ2-7; TRBD2 matches at 7 bases. CDR1 DFQATT and CDR2 SNEGSKA come from the germline V gene (reference sequence). This CDR3 has 13 residues. Germline trimming cut 6 bases from V and 4 bases from J; bases unmatched to any gene: 9. Written as DNA, the CDR3 is TGCAGTGCCCGAGGGGAGGGCCGGTACGAGCAGTACGTC. This encodes CSARGEGRYEQYV.

The CDR3 DNA sequence: TGTGCCACCCAGACAGGCGACAACGCAGGGAATGAAAAACTGTTTTTT. Translated: CATQTGDNAGNEKLFF. V and J are TRBV10-3 and TRBJ1-4, with D possibly TRBD1 on 6 matching bases. V lost 10 bases, J lost 5 bases, and 23 bases lay in between. This CDR3 has 16 amino acids. The germline CDR1 and CDR2 sequences are ENHRY and SYGVKD.